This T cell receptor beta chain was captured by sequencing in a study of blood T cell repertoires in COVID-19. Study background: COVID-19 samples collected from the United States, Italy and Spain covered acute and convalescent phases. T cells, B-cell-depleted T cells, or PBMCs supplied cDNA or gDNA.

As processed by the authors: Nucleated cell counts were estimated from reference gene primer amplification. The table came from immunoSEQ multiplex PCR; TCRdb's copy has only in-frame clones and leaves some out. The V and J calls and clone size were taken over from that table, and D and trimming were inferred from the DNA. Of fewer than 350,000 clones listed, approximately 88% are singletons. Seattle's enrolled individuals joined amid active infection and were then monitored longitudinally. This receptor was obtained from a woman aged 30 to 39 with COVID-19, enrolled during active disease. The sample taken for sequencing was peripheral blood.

CDR3 loop: CSASQGVNGELFF. The CDR3 nucleotides are TGCAGTGCTAGTCAAGGGGTTAACGGGGAGCTGTTTTTT. This chain links TRBV20-1 with TRBJ2-2; D is perhaps TRBD1 (5 bases). Trimming took 3 bases from V and 7 from J, leaving 12 bases between them. The CDR3 spans 13 residues. Germline V gene sequence: CDR1 DFQATT, CDR2 SNEGSKA (reference sequence).